This TCR beta chain was retrieved from a study of cytomegalovirus exposure and HLA in healthy donors. Study-wide context: The 120 or so validation repertoires were produced on the same platform as the 670 or so repertoires of the first cohort. This was reported in a later analysis. Study-wide results and caveats: Among TCR beta chains, those listed as cytomegalovirus-associated numbered around 160. TCR clusters originating in the first cohort tended to co-occur in the 120 validation repertoires, according to a later analysis.

Produced via immunoSEQ multiplex PCR; TCRdb's table is partial and in-frame only. The profile shows approximately 57,000 clones, about 92% of them singletons. The CDR3 is 16 amino acids. In germline, CDR1 is LNHDA, CDR2 SQIVND (reference sequence). The V gene lost 5 bases and the J gene lost 3 bases, with 17 bases spanning the gap. Of note for this clone: The antigen remains undetermined.

This sequence originates from a woman younger than 30 in good health and CMV-seronegative. The rearrangement links TRBV19 to TRBJ1-5; perhaps TRBD1 as D (6 bases). Sequencing input: PBMCs. This CDR3 is CASSSSWGRNNQPQHF. The CDR3 DNA reads as TGTGCCAGTAGTTCTTCGTGGGGGCGGAACAATCAGCCCCAGCATTTT.